A single sample gave rise to the 25 T cell receptor beta chains below, sequenced in a study of PD-L1 blockade in urothelial cancer (TCRdb year 2017). The method was the immunoSEQ multiplex PCR assay. TCRdb mirrors the immuneACCESS table, restricted to in-frame sequences. Some clones are absent from its copies; in checked studies, under half trace to an unresolved V gene, and the reason for the others is unknown. The sample records around 100,000 clones, around 85% of which are singletons. The ten most abundant clones make up roughly 2.3% of the sample. The specimen was PBMCs, collected around atezolizumab (anti-PD-L1) treatment. The origin of the receptors is a man aged 45-65 years with urothelial cancer.

This chain uses TRBV7-9 with TRBJ1-6; 11 nucleotides match TRBD1. V shed 3 bases, J shed 12 bases, and the junction held 4 bases outside the gene matches. The germline gives CDR1 SEHNR, CDR2 FQNEAQ (reference sequence). The CDR3 extends over 14 amino acids. The chain's CDR3 is CASSLGQGELPLHF. The CDR3 nucleotides are TGTGCCAGCAGCTTGGGACAGGGGGAGTTACCCCTCCACTTT.

The CDR3 bases are TGTGCCAGCAGTTTCCAAAGCGGGAGGGGATACAATGAGCAGTTCTTC. Residues: CASSFQSGRGYNEQFF. The V gene is TRBV28, the J gene TRBJ2-1, with 10 bases lining up with TRBD2. This CDR3 has 16 amino acids. The junction had 6 bases not matched to a gene; V was cut back by 3 bases and J by 4 bases. Germline V gene lookup returns CDR1 MDHEN and CDR2 SYDVKM. The variable domain in full, completed from reference TRBV28 and TRBJ2-1, reads DVKVTQSSRYLVKRTGEKVFLECVQDMDHENMFWYRQDPGLGLRLIYFSYDVKMKEKGDIPEGYSVSREKKERFSLILESASTNQTSMYLCASSFQSGRGYNEQFFGPGTRLTVL.

In its sample, this clone was seen a few times. The V gene is TRBV19, the J gene TRBJ2-7; 7 bases are shared with TRBD2. V lost 1 base and J lost 3; bases outside the gene matches: 6. Germline V CDR1 and CDR2: LNHDA, SQIVND (reference sequence). The CDR3 extends over 15 amino acids. This CDR3 reads CASSIVASGNYEQYF. Here the CDR3 DNA reads TGTGCCAGTAGTATAGTGGCTAGCGGAAACTACGAGCAGTACTTC.

Written as DNA, the CDR3 is TGCGCCAGCAGCTCCCGACTAGCGGGGGTTGGTGGGGCCAACGTCCTGACTTTC. It yields the protein CASSSRLAGVGGANVLTF. The rearrangement uses TRBV5-1 and TRBJ2-6; 12 bases are shared with TRBD2. The CDR3 has 18 amino acids. The V and J ends lost 3 bases and 3 bases, in that order; junction bases with no gene match: 7. Germline V gene sequence: CDR1 SGHRS, CDR2 YFSETQ.

The chain uses TRBV6-5 and TRBJ1-1; 7 positions agree with TRBD1. V shed 4 bases, J shed 0 bases, and the junction held 5 bases outside the gene matches. CDR3 length: 15 residues. Germline V gives CDR1 MNHEY, CDR2 SVGAGI. The CDR3 region has the DNA TGTGCCAGCAGTTTGGCAGGGACAGTGAACACTGAAGCTTTCTTT. Its translation: CASSLAGTVNTEAFF.

The chain employs TRBV25-1 and TRBJ1-1; D gene unclear. CDR1 MGHDK and CDR2 SYGVNS come from the germline V gene. CDR3 length: 13 amino acids. Trimming took off 7 bases at V and 8 bases at J, with 17 bases between the two ends. CDR3 nucleotides: TGTGCCAGCACTGGTCGGAGAGGTTCCGAAGCTTTCTTT. Translated, it gives CASTGRRGSEAFF.

The gene calls are TRBV7-9 and TRBJ2-1; perhaps TRBD1 as D (6 bases). The CDR3 is 16 amino acids. The germline V and J ends were trimmed by 1 base and 2 bases, with 12 bases remaining between them. The germline CDR1 and CDR2 sequences are SEHNR and FQNEAQ (reference sequence). The CDR3 DNA follows: TGTGCCAGCAGCTTAGACGAGGGGGAGCCCTACAATGAGCAGTTCTTC. This sequence encodes CASSLDEGEPYNEQFF. The full variable domain, rest sourced from reference TRBV7-9 and TRBJ2-1, is DTGVSQNPRHKITKRGQNVTFRCDPISEHNRLYWYRQTLGQGPEFLTYFQNEAQLEKSRLLSDRFSAERPKGSFSTLEIQRTEQGDSAMYLCASSLDEGEPYNEQFFGPGTRLTVL.

The rearrangement joins TRBV4-1 to TRBJ2-1, with D possibly TRBD2 on 6 matching bases. CDR1 and CDR2 (germline): MGHRA, YSYEKL. Trimming shortened V by 0 bases and J by 9 bases, and 21 bases separated the two germline ends. The CDR3 is 17 amino acids. CDR3 in DNA: TGCGCCAGCAGCCAAGAGGGGTGGGACTCCGGTCGCAGTGAGCAGTTCTTC. This gives the protein CASSQEGWDSGRSEQFF.

V is TRBV4-1 and J is TRBJ2-5; 7 bases fit TRBD2. This CDR3 is built from 18 residues. Germline assignment: CDR1 MGHRA and CDR2 YSYEKL. V gave up 3 bases and J gave up 2 bases; unmatched junction bases: 15. The CDR3: CASSHLSLAEYFQETQYF. CDR3 in DNA: TGCGCCAGCAGCCACTTATCTCTAGCGGAATACTTTCAAGAGACCCAGTACTTC.

This chain connects TRBV2 to TRBJ2-7; 15 positions agree with TRBD2. The J segment lost 6 bases and the V segment lost 4 bases, leaving 1 base of the junction unmatched. Germline V gene sequence: CDR1 SNHLY, CDR2 FYNNEI. There are 14 residues in the CDR3. CDR3: CASSGGLAGGEQYF. CDR3 DNA sequence: TGTGCCAGCAGTGGGGGACTAGCGGGGGGCGAGCAGTACTTC. The full variable domain, completed using reference TRBV2 and TRBJ2-7, is EPEVTQTPSHQVTQMGQEVILRCVPISNHLYFYWYRQILGQKVEFLVSFYNNEISEKSEIFDDQFSVERPDGSNFTLKIRSTKLEDSAMYFCASSGGLAGGEQYFGPGTRLTVT.

Here the CDR3 DNA reads TGTGCCAGCAGCTTAGGGGGATCGGGGGTAATTAACACTGAAGCTTTCTTT. Amino acids: CASSLGGSGVINTEAFF. The rearrangement links TRBV7-9 to TRBJ1-1; possible D gene TRBD1, 5 bases. The CDR3 consists of 17 residues. The germline gives CDR1 SEHNR, CDR2 FQNEAQ (reference sequence). V dropped 1 base and J dropped 2 bases, with 17 bases sitting between them.

The V call is TRBV6-1, the J call TRBJ2-7, with a possible D match to TRBD2 (7 bases). In germline, CDR1 is MNHNS, CDR2 SASEGT. The V end was cut by 0 bases, the J end by 7 bases, with 16 bases between. The CDR3 sequence is 15 residues long. CDR3 loop: CASSEAGAGAREQYF. The DNA for the CDR3 is TGTGCCAGCAGTGAAGCGGGGGCGGGAGCGCGTGAGCAGTACTTC.

The rearrangement joins TRBV4-2 to TRBJ2-3, with TRBD2 matching over 10 bases. Germline V lookup: CDR1 LGHNA, CDR2 YNFKEQ. This CDR3 has 17 residues. Germline trimming cut 0 bases from V and 1 base from J; bases unmatched to any gene: 4. The CDR3 loop reads CASSQDQGTSGTDTQYF. The DNA of the CDR3 is TGTGCCAGCAGCCAAGATCAAGGGACTAGCGGCACAGATACGCAGTATTTT.

This rearrangement joins TRBV7-9 to TRBJ2-2; 8 bases map to TRBD2. The CDR3 runs to 16 residues. The germline gives CDR1 SEHNR, CDR2 FQNEAQ (reference sequence). Germline trimming cut 8 bases from V and 8 bases from J; bases unmatched to any gene: 16. The CDR3 here is CASGESGSPFTGELFF. The CDR3 DNA reads as TGTGCCAGCGGCGAGAGCGGGAGCCCCTTTACGGGGGAGCTGTTTTTT.

This chain uses TRBV28 with TRBJ1-4, with 7 positions matching TRBD1. Germline V lookup: CDR1 MDHEN, CDR2 SYDVKM. V lost 5 bases to trimming and J lost 5 bases; unmatched junction nucleotides: 8. This CDR3 is 15 amino acids long. The CDR3 coding sequence is TGTGCCAGCAGTCCCCCGACCAGGGGGAATGAAAAACTGTTTTTT. It is translated as CASSPPTRGNEKLFF. Combining the CDR3 with reference TRBV28 and TRBJ1-4 gives the whole variable domain DVKVTQSSRYLVKRTGEKVFLECVQDMDHENMFWYRQDPGLGLRLIYFSYDVKMKEKGDIPEGYSVSREKKERFSLILESASTNQTSMYLCASSPPTRGNEKLFFGSGTQLSVL.

The rearrangement uses TRBV18 and TRBJ2-5, with D maybe TRBD1 (5 bases). The germline gives CDR1 KGHSH, CDR2 LQKENI. Trimming stripped 1 base from V and 2 bases from J, with 11 bases between. This CDR3 contains 15 residues. In nucleotides, the CDR3 is TGTGCCAGCTCACCACTCGCAGGGCAGCAAGAGACCCAGTACTTC. Protein product: CASSPLAGQQETQYF. Variable domain in full (rest from reference TRBV18 and TRBJ2-5): NAGVMQNPRHLVRRRGQEARLRCSPMKGHSHVYWYRQLPEEGLKFMVYLQKENIIDESGMPKERFSAEFPKEGPSILRIQQVVRGDSAAYFCASSPLAGQQETQYFGPGTRLLVL.

The CDR3 DNA is TGTGCCAGCAGCAACTACAAAAGGAGTAGCGGGAGGTTGGAGACCCAGTACTTC. Residues: CASSNYKRSSGRLETQYF. This chain joins TRBV7-2 and TRBJ2-5; 10 bases line up with TRBD2. Germline V CDR1 and CDR2: SGHTA, FQGNSA. The CDR3 is 18 residues long. V lost 5 bases to trimming and J lost 5 bases; unmatched junction nucleotides: 17.

V and J are TRBV6-1 and TRBJ2-3, with 11 nucleotides matching TRBD1. This CDR3 has 16 amino acids. Losses at the gene ends were 5 bases for V and 2 bases for J; bases not matched to a gene: 6. The germline V gene has CDR1 MNHNS and CDR2 SASEGT. CDR3 residues: CASSKGQGAFTDTQYF. The CDR3 DNA is TGTGCCAGCAGTAAAGGACAGGGGGCGTTCACAGATACGCAGTATTTT.

The V call is TRBV19, the J call TRBJ2-1, with 9 bases lining up with TRBD2. Germline CDR1 is LNHDA and CDR2 is SQIVND (reference sequence). V gave up 6 bases and J gave up 7 bases; unmatched junction bases: 13. The CDR3 covers 16 residues. CDR3 sequence (DNA): TGTGCCAGTAGCACTCCGGGACTAGCTAGAGTAAATGAGCAGTTCTTC. This translates into CASSTPGLARVNEQFF.

J is TRBJ2-2 and V is TRBV29-1; 11 nucleotides agree with TRBD2. In germline, CDR1 is SQVTM, CDR2 ANQGSEA. V lost 7 bases, J lost 5 bases, and 12 bases stayed unmatched. The CDR3 contains 16 residues. The CDR3: CSASGLAEKGTGELFF. The CDR3 bases are TGCAGCGCCTCGGGACTAGCGGAAAAGGGGACCGGGGAGCTGTTTTTT.

V usage is TRBV4-2 and J usage is TRBJ2-7; 8 positions agree with TRBD2. CDR1 and CDR2 from the germline V gene are LGHNA and YNFKEQ. Trimming removed 1 base from V and 4 bases from J; junction bases left unmatched: 9. The length of the CDR3 is 16 residues. The CDR3 region is CASSQVIAGNPYEQYF. In DNA form, the CDR3 reads TGTGCCAGCAGCCAAGTTATAGCGGGAAATCCGTACGAGCAGTACTTC.

V and J are TRBV4-2 and TRBJ2-1; possibly TRBD1 for D (5 bases). The germline V gene has CDR1 LGHNA and CDR2 YNFKEQ. The CDR3 spans 16 residues. V lost 4 bases, J lost 0 bases, and 13 bases lay in between. In nucleotides, the CDR3 is TGTGCCAGCAGCCGACAAATGGACAACTCCTACAATGAGCAGTTCTTC. Its translation is CASSRQMDNSYNEQFF.

This clone is a singleton in its sample. CDR3 bases: TGTGCCAGCAGTTACCGCAGGACAGGGAGGAGCTCACCCCTCCACTTT. Translating it yields CASSYRRTGRSSPLHF. This sequence joins TRBV6-5 and TRBJ1-6; TRBD1 aligns across 8 bases. The germline CDR1 and CDR2 sequences are MNHEY and SVGAGI. The CDR3 covers 16 residues. V shed 2 bases and J 10 bases; nucleotides not matched to a gene: 10.

The chain links TRBV7-9 to TRBJ2-7; the match to TRBD2 covers 7 bases. The junction had 6 bases not matched to a gene; V was cut back by 4 bases and J by 3 bases. The germline CDR1 and CDR2 sequences are SEHNR and FQNEAQ (reference sequence). This CDR3 contains 14 residues. The CDR3 DNA reads as TGTGCCAGCAGCTCCTGGGAGGGAAACTACGAGCAGTACTTC. Translating gives CASSSWEGNYEQYF.

V gene TRBV28 combines with J gene TRBJ1-2, with TRBD1 matching 7 bases. The germline CDR1 and CDR2 sequences are MDHEN and SYDVKM. Unmatched junction bases numbered 8, after V lost 5 bases and J lost 2 bases. This CDR3 comprises 15 residues. CDR3: CASSPDRVSNYGYTF. The CDR3 DNA is TGTGCCAGCAGTCCCGACAGGGTCTCGAACTATGGCTACACCTTC.